This TCR beta chain came from a study of OX40 agonist ivuxolimab in advanced cancers. Looking at the study overall: Mean age approximately 59 years, range about 23 to 80; nearly 85% male. Past anti-PD-1, anti-PD-L1 or anti-CTLA-4 therapy was accepted, and 40% had received some. Broader study findings: In general, CD8+ T cells held more expanded clones than CD4+ did, on average.

Repertoires were generated with immunoSEQ multiplex PCR, while TCRdb's copy carries only in-frame clones and drops some. The sample yields about 58,000 clones, about 86% seen once. A note on this clone: Its specificity is not known.

The CDR3 runs to 15 residues. Germline assignment: CDR1 SGDLS and CDR2 YYNGEE. J was trimmed by 6 bases and V by 3 bases; bases with no gene match: 5. Sampled blood was obtained at baseline, cycle 4 day 1, and cycle 7 day 1. The clonotype comes from an adult with an advanced solid tumor such as melanoma, head and neck, liver or kidney cancer. The V call is TRBV9, the J call TRBJ1-6; 8 bases map to TRBD1. Here the sequenced sample was CD4+ or CD8+ T cells sorted from blood, taken in a trial of the OX40 agonist ivuxolimab. The CDR3 nucleotides read TGTGCCAGCAGCGCTGGAGGACAGGGTAATTCACCCCTCCACTTT. This gives the protein CASSAGGQGNSPLHF.